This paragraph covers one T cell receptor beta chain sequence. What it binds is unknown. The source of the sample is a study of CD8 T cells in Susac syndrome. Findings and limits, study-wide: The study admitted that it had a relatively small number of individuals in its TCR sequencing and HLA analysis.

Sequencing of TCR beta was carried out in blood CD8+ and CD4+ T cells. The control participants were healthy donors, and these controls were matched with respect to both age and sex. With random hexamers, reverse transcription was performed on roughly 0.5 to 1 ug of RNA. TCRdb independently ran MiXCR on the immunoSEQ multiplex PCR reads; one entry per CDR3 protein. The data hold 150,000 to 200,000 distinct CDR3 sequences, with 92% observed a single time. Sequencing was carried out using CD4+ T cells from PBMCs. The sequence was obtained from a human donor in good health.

The CDR3 loop reads CASSVVVYEQYF. CDR3 nucleotides: TGTGCCAGCAGCGTTGTAGTCTACGAGCAGTACTTC. V is TRBV6-1 and J is TRBJ2-7; D unresolved. Germline V gene sequence: CDR1 MNHNS, CDR2 SASEGT. The CDR3 consists of 12 residues. V was cut by 6 bases and J by 3 bases, with 9 bases left in between.